Listed here are 3 T cell receptor beta chains from one sample, sequenced in a study of blood T cell repertoires in COVID-19. Assay: immunoSEQ multiplex PCR; the TCRdb copy retains only in-frame clones and omits some. The sample comprises 130,000 to 150,000 clones, 80% of which are singletons, and around 3.4% rests with the top ten. Sequencing was done on a sample of peripheral blood. The receptor set was obtained from a man aged 70 or older who had recovered from COVID-19.

This sequence joins TRBV24-1 and TRBJ2-1, with a weak D call TRBD2 (6 bases). The CDR3 sequence is 12 residues long. The V and J ends lost 11 bases and 2 bases respectively, with 9 bases between them. CDR1 and CDR2 (germline): KGHDR, SFDVKD. DNA of the CDR3: TGTGCCAATAGCGGCCCCTACAATGAGCAGTTCTTC. Translation gives CANSGPYNEQFF.

CDR3 sequence (DNA): TGTGCCAGCAGCTTAGGAGCTGGAAACACCATATATTTT. This encodes CASSLGAGNTIYF. The chain joins TRBV11-2 to TRBJ1-3; D not resolved. From germline, CDR1 is SGHAT and CDR2 FQNNGV. V was trimmed by 1 base and J by 2 bases, leaving 3 bases between them. The CDR3 extends over 13 amino acids. Combining the CDR3 with reference TRBV11-2 and TRBJ1-3 gives the whole variable domain EAGVAQSPRYKIIEKRQSVAFWCNPISGHATLYWYQQILGQGPKLLIQFQNNGVVDDSQLPKDRFSAERLKGVDSTLKIQPAKLEDSAVYLCASSLGAGNTIYFGEGSWLTVV.

The rearrangement joins TRBV6-5 to TRBJ1-3; possible D gene TRBD1, 6 bases. Germline-derived CDR1 and CDR2 are MNHEY and SVGAGI. The CDR3 runs 15 residues. Trimming pared 7 bases from V and 4 bases from J, leaving 17 bases between. CDR3 sequence (DNA): TGTGCCAGCACCAGTTTACAGGGATCGGGAAACACCATATATTTT. Its translation is CASTSLQGSGNTIYF.